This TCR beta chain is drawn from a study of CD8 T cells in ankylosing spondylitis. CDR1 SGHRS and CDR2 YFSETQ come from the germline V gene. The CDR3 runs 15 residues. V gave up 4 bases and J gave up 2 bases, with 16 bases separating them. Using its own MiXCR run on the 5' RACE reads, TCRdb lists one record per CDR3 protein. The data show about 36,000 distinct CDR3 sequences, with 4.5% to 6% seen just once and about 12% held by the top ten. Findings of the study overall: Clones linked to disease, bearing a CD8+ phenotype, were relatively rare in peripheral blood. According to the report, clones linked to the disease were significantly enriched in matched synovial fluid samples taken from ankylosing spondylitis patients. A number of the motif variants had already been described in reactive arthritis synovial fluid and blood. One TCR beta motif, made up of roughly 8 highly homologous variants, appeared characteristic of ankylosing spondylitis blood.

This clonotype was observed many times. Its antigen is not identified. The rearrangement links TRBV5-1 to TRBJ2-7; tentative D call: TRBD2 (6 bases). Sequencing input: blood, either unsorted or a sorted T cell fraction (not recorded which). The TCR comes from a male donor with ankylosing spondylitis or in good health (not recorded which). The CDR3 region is CASSPPLRGTYEQYF. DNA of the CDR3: TGCGCCAGCAGCCCTCCCCTACGGGGGACCTACGAGCAGTACTTC.